The 4 T cell receptor beta chains given below trace back to one sample, sequenced in a study of Graves' ophthalmopathy and Graves' hyperthyroidism. The sequenced template was RNA, covering the TCR beta CDR3 region. The authors performed first-round RT-PCR with HTBI primers and then a second-round multiplex PCR. TCRdb re-derived calls from the multiplex PCR reads in MiXCR, one entry per CDR3 protein. The sample lists almost 750,000 distinct CDR3 sequences; approximately 40% were seen once. Input material: peripheral blood. All receptors come from an adult man with Graves' ophthalmopathy.

This clonotype was detected many times. The chain combines TRBV20-1 with TRBJ2-7, with 8 bases aligning to TRBD1. The germline gives CDR1 DFQATT, CDR2 SNEGSKA (reference sequence). J lost 3 bases, V lost 5 bases, and 9 bases had no gene match. CDR3 length: 14 residues. The CDR3 DNA follows: TGCAGTGCTGTAAGGGACAGGATGGTCTACGAGCAGTACTTC. As protein: CSAVRDRMVYEQYF.

The chain is built from TRBV20-1 and TRBJ1-5; D possibly corresponds to TRBD1 (6 bases). The CDR3 spans 16 residues. Germline CDR1 is DFQATT and CDR2 is SNEGSKA (reference sequence). V shed 1 base and J shed 0 bases, with 13 bases lying between them. The DNA of the CDR3 is TGCAGTGCTAGAGTGGGGGGCGGGTTTAGCAATCAGCCCCAGCATTTT. Amino acids: CSARVGGGFSNQPQHF.

As to this clonotype: One end of the junction varies from germline; a read error may be responsible. This chain links TRBV10-3 with TRBJ2-6; unclear D gene. This CDR3 comprises 18 residues. Germline V gene sequence: CDR1 ENHRY, CDR2 SYGVKD. The CDR3 loop is CASSHFYVRYSGANVLTF. As DNA, the CDR3 is TGTGCCAGCAGTCACTTCTACGTGAGGTACTCTGGGGCCAACGTCCTGACTTTC.

The chain couples TRBV20-1 to TRBJ2-5; tentatively, D is TRBD1 or TRBD2 (5 bases each). Germline lookup yields CDR1 DFQATT and CDR2 SNEGSKA (reference sequence). This CDR3 has 14 amino acids. V dropped 6 bases and J dropped 0 bases, with 14 bases sitting between them. CDR3 nucleotide sequence: TGCAGTGCGGGGGTCGGGGAGTACCAAGAGACCCAGTACTTC. Amino acids: CSAGVGEYQETQYF.